This T cell receptor beta chain stems from a study of blood T cells in healthy people across ages. Study-level points and caveats: PBMC samples, being unsorted, prevented any conclusive comparison of naive and antigen-experienced cells.

The second PCR ran roughly 7 to 12 cycles with a sample-barcoded 5' primer and J-beta primers. A template-switch adaptor that had 12 random nucleotides put a tag on each cDNA molecule. A single record per CDR3 protein comes from TCRdb applying MiXCR to the 5' RACE reads. The sample lists hundreds of thousands of distinct CDR3 sequences, approximately 26% occurring once. CDR3 length: 13 amino acids. Germline CDR1 reads KGHDR; CDR2 reads SFDVKD. With V trimmed by 9 bases and J by 2 bases, 4 bases remained unmatched. This clonotype has just a few counts. Its matching antigen is unknown. The sample was also linked to a second study, of T cells of mothers and their children.

The specimen was blood. The receptor was isolated from a boy aged 2 to 10 in good health. The chain is built from TRBV24-1 and TRBJ2-3; 7 bases match TRBD1. CDR3 nucleotide sequence: TGTGCCACCTCGGGACAGCTCACAGATACGCAGTATTTT. Its protein product is CATSGQLTDTQYF.